The rows below give T cell receptor beta chains drawn from one sample of a study of cytomegalovirus exposure and HLA in healthy donors. Data came from immunoSEQ multiplex PCR; TCRdb stores just in-frame clones and leaves some out. The table lists roughly 150,000 clones, roughly 91% of them singletons, with 2.5% to 4% in the top ten. Sequencing was done on a sample of PBMCs. These receptors were obtained from a young woman in good health and CMV-seropositive. CDR3s include the opening cysteine and the closing phenylalanine or tryptophan. D genes are given only for firm matches. Size tells how often a clone was seen (once, few, many) or the class of an expanded clone, and some rows leave it out.

size	V	J	D	CDR3
-	TRBV30	TRBJ2-1	-	CAWRKGAGGFF
once	TRBV12-5	TRBJ2-2	TRBD2	CASGLGAGAGTGELFF
-	TRBV7-2	TRBJ2-1	TRBD2	CASSFPGGKREQFF
-	TRBV6-1	TRBJ2-5	TRBD1	CASSATGQGETQYF
-	TRBV6-5	TRBJ2-7	TRBD2	CASSYLAGVSEQYF
-	TRBV30	TRBJ1-3	TRBD1	CAQEPGQGLNTIYF
-	TRBV7-9	TRBJ2-1	TRBD2	CASSSGLAIGNEQFF
-	TRBV10-3	TRBJ1-5	TRBD1	CAISPGGDQPQHF
-	TRBV15	TRBJ2-3	-	CATSAGASETDTQYF
-	TRBV28	TRBJ1-1	TRBD1	CASSLPQGAGEAFF
once	TRBV5-6	TRBJ2-5	-	CASTLLAEEVETQYF
-	TRBV5-1	TRBJ2-2	-	CASRKQETGELFF
-	TRBV5-6	TRBJ2-1	-	CASSSRSEQFF
-	TRBV11-3	TRBJ2-5	TRBD2	CASSLGAGGVIETQYF
-	TRBV5-4	TRBJ2-1	-	CASSLAGRSSYNEQFF
-	TRBV5-1	TRBJ1-1	-	CASSKGRENTEAFF
once	TRBV6-5	TRBJ2-5	TRBD2	CASRTSGAHQETQYF
-	TRBV30	TRBJ1-2	TRBD1	CAWSNRDRGGYTF
-	TRBV11-3	TRBJ2-3	TRBD2	CASSWTSGRLDTQYF
-	TRBV12-5	TRBJ1-1	TRBD1	CASGLGQSNTEAFF
once	TRBV21-1	TRBJ2-1	-	CASSNVSSGSYNEQFF
-	TRBV2	TRBJ1-4	-	CASSEREEEKLFF
-	TRBV25-1	TRBJ1-2	-	CASSEYQGILYGYTF
-	TRBV5-1	TRBJ2-7	-	CASSPGSSPYEQYF
-	TRBV6-1	TRBJ2-5	-	CASSEVLQAQETQYF
-	TRBV25-1	TRBJ1-2	TRBD1	CASSRSGTGGSYTF
once	TRBV7-8	TRBJ2-1	TRBD2	CASSLELAGVGEQFF
-	TRBV7-2	TRBJ2-4	TRBD2	CASSSGTSGRGSYKNIQYF
few	TRBV2	TRBJ1-2	-	CASTLTGGGYTF
-	TRBV5-1	TRBJ1-5	-	CASSLGAGQPQHF
-	TRBV7-9	TRBJ2-7	TRBD2	CASSPLGTGLGLAVEQYF
once	TRBV12-2	TRBJ2-7	-	CASRRTGGTSYEQYF
-	TRBV6-6	TRBJ2-3	-	CASSVISTDTQYF
-	TRBV28	TRBJ2-3	TRBD2	CASSPLGGGSRDRGDTQYF
-	TRBV5-1	TRBJ2-5	-	CASSLAGETQYF
-	TRBV6-5	TRBJ2-7	TRBD2	CASSYSLAGAREQYF
few	TRBV2	TRBJ2-7	TRBD1	CASIAGTVSYEQYF
-	TRBV7-2	TRBJ1-5	TRBD1	CASSLMTGGVSNQPQHF
once	TRBV7-9	TRBJ1-1	-	CASSIGSTEAFF
-	TRBV9	TRBJ2-1	-	CASSIRLHNEQFF
-	TRBV5-1	TRBJ1-2	TRBD1	CATIIRSGGNGYTF
-	TRBV11-3	TRBJ2-2	-	CASSLAQANTGELFF
-	TRBV5-1	TRBJ2-3	TRBD2	CASSSGLALRTDTQYF
-	TRBV6-5	TRBJ2-7	-	CASSYGQVGSYEQYF
once	TRBV19	TRBJ1-4	-	CASSIQGKTNEKLFF
-	TRBV7-8	TRBJ2-1	TRBD2	CASSLFGSFSGRRNEQFF
-	TRBV25-1	TRBJ2-2	TRBD1	CASSTGTGDTGELFF
-	TRBV30	TRBJ2-7	-	CAWATTSPYEQYF
-	TRBV19	TRBJ2-7	-	CASSFRSPDVYEQYF
few	TRBV6-5	TRBJ1-1	-	CASSYSVASTEAFF
-	TRBV7-8	TRBJ2-7	-	CASRHEGRGEQYF
-	TRBV5-4	TRBJ1-2	TRBD1	CASSTDRGINGYTF
-	TRBV7-8	TRBJ1-2	TRBD1	CASSQGVTVPNYGYTF
-	TRBV11-3	TRBJ1-1	-	CASSLGAMGDTEAFF
-	TRBV28	TRBJ1-3	-	CASSLADRRSGNTIYF